Judged by abundance, the clone carrying this TCR beta chain is large. Relative to the germline gene, one junction end is altered; a read error may explain this. Generated by immunoSEQ multiplex PCR, the TCRdb table keeps only in-frame clones and is missing some. Of approximately 17,000 clones listed, approximately 84% were seen once; the top ten hold about 9%. The data stem from a study of T cell changes during pregnancy in multiple sclerosis. Germline CDR1 MNHEY, CDR2 SVGAGI. The CDR3 spans 13 residues. The clonotype was recovered from a female donor in good health, enrolled as a control in a pregnancy study. The chain employs TRBV6-5 and TRBJ2-5; 7 positions match TRBD1. The sequencing here drew on CD8+ T cells from peripheral blood mononuclear cells, taken in the second trimester of pregnancy. CDR3: CASGSQGVVTKYF. For the CDR3, the DNA is TGTGCCAGCGGGTCTCAGGGGGTGGTGACCAAGTACTTC.